The source of this T cell receptor beta chain is a study of blood T cells in healthy people across ages (dated by TCRdb to 2013 to 2016). A note on the overall study: In model experiments, template switching captured about one uniquely barcoded TCR beta cDNA molecule for every two T cells. Using deep sequencing normalized with unique cDNA molecular identifiers, the study measured how TCR beta repertoire diversity changes with age. Donors were grouped into four age groups: young (average roughly 15 years), middle-aged (roughly 37), aged (62) and long-lived (just over 80). Using the same blood draw, the study looked at two additional independent replicas of 1 million unique cDNA reads for two donors, one aged 18 to 29 and the other aged 80 or older. What the authors observed across the whole study: Bulk unsorted PBMC profiling prevented conclusive comparison of naive and antigen-experienced compartments. As age increased, observed TCR beta diversity per million T cells dropped in a roughly linear way, and a significant reduction was already evident by age about 40. The long-lived group showed more naive CD4+ T cells, fewer expanded clones and increased TCR diversity than the aged group, suggesting age selection. Because donor CMV infection status was unknown, age-related changes in expanded clonotypes were potentially confounded. Estimates of total diversity from one million sequenced T cells were regarded as lower bounds and underestimates. There was a strong correlation between observed TCR beta diversity and the percentage of naive T cells measured by flow cytometry.

Systemically healthy Caucasian individuals from Russia, approximately 39 in total and aged roughly 6 to 100 years, were included as donors. Around 9.8 milliliters of peripheral blood were collected from each donor into EDTA-treated Vacutainer tubes. Ficoll-Paque density-gradient centrifugation was used to isolate PBMCs, with at least 6.5 million per sample. Total RNA was extracted from PBMCs with Trizol reagent, with at least 6 micrograms obtained per sample. Naive CD45RAhigh/CD27high T cell percentages were measured by flow cytometry on a PBMC aliquot from every donor. This clonotype was recorded a few times. Its cognate antigen has yet to be identified. It has no much larger one-base neighbor in the sample; base qualities were not kept. From the cysteine through the phenylalanine, the CDR3 covers 16 amino acids. CDR3 DNA is the only sequence kept; it has 48 bases, read in frame from the first base. According to the germline V gene (reference sequence), CDR1 reads DFQATT and CDR2 reads SNEGSKA. V and J are trimmed by 6 bases and 2 bases, and the gene matches miss 8 bases of the junction.

Libraries were built with 5' RACE. TCRdb records Illumina HiSeq 2500 as the sequencer. The second PCR ran for about 6 to 11 cycles and used a J-beta primer mix along with a sample-barcoded 5' primer. A template-switch 5' adaptor carrying 12 random nucleotides introduced a unique molecular identifier onto each TCR beta cDNA molecule. Each sample yielded at least 2.5 million CDR3-containing paired-end reads. All of the RNA was converted into first-strand cDNA using the Mint cDNA synthesis kit, with a TRBC-specific oligonucleotide serving as the primer. After uracil-DNA glycosylase treatment, a first 18-cycle PCR used universal primers M1SS and BC2_uni_R on all cDNA. Concerning the study's data processing: For normalization, 1 million high-quality reads were randomly selected from each sample, with every read carrying a distinct molecular identifier. Instead of being binned into consensus sequences, reads that shared molecular identifiers were thrown out. CDR3 identification, clonotype clustering and error correction used MiTCR with a Q25 quality threshold and the strictest error-elimination algorithm. A nonparametric unseen species model using Euler transformation provided a lower-bound estimate of total TCR beta diversity. TCRdb passed the public sequencing reads through fastp at Q25 and MiXCR, retaining productive beta sequences. Under each unique CDR3 protein, matching rows form one entry showing the most common genes and DNA. The V and J calls reflect TCRdb's pipeline rather than the authors' work. This sample is represented by a few hundred thousand distinct CDR3 sequences; around a quarter of them were singletons. The ten largest clones represent approximately 3.3% of the sample.

The same data also contributed to another study, on T cells of mothers and their children. From that second study: The donors were nine systemically healthy Caucasian individuals, made up of three mothers and their six children. cDNA synthesis consumed the entire amount of extracted RNA, loaded at around 1.5 ug RNA in each 15 ul reaction. Sample barcodes and 2-4 random nucleotides were added via the M1S primer in the second PCR. Over 8.5 million TCR beta CDR3 reads were obtained for each mother, and some 3.1 million reads were obtained for each child. In both related and unrelated pairs, thymic selection shapes the output of TCR recombination in a similar way, with inherited differences having only a minor effect. Normalized repertoire overlap in related mother-child pairs was always slightly higher than in unrelated mother-child pairs, but the difference was never significant. No persistent microchimeric T cell clones were detected, at a sensitivity of approximately 100 clones per million clonotypes. To look for features that set related mother-child pairs apart from unrelated individuals, the researchers ran deep NGS to compare the TCR beta repertoires of mothers and children. Mothers averaged around 40 +/- 4 years of age and children averaged around 10 +/- 4 years. After adapter ligation with NEBNext reagents, the libraries were sequenced on Illumina HiSeq 2000 with 100+100 nt paired-end reads. To prevent cross-contamination, the mother and child libraries were prepared a month apart and were sequenced in separate runs. Each donor had between roughly 450,000 and 2,300,000 distinct TCR beta clonotypes identified. Naive TCR beta clonotypes were estimated from low-frequency clonotypes matched to each donor's FACS-determined naive share, without sorting.

Sequenced input: blood. The clonotype originates from a boy between 2 and 10 years old in good health. The chain uses TRBV20-1 and TRBJ2-1, with 12 bases matching TRBD2. DNA sequence: TGCAGTGCCTTAAGCCTAGCGGGGGGGCCCTACAATGAGCAGTTCTTC. Its protein is CSALSLAGGPYNEQFF.